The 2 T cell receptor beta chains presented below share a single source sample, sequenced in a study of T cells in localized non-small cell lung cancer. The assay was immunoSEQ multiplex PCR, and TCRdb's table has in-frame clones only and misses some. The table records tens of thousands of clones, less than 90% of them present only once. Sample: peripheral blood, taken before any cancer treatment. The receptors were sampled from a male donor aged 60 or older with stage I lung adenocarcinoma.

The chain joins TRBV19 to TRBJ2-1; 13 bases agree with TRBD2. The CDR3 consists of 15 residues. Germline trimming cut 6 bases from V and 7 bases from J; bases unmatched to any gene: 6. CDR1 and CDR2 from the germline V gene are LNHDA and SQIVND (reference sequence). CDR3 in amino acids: CASRPLAGGLNEQFF. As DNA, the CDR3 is TGTGCCAGTAGACCACTAGCGGGAGGGTTGAATGAGCAGTTCTTC.

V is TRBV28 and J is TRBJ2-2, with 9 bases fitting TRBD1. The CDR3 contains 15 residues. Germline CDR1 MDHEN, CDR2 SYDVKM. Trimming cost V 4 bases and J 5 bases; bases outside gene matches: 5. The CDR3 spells CASSSPGTGTGELFF. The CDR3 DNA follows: TGTGCCAGCAGTTCTCCTGGGACAGGGACCGGGGAGCTGTTTTTT.